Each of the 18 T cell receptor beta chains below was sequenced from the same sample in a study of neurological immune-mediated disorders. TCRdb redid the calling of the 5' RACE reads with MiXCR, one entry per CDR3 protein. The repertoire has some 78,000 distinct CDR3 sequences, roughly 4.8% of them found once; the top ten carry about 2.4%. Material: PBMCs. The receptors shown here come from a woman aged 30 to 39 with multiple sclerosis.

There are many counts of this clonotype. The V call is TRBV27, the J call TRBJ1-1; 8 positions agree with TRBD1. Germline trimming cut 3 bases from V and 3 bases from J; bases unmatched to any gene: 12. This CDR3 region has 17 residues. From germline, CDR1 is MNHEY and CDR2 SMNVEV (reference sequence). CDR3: CASSFGYALDRDTEAFF. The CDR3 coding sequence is TGTGCCAGCAGTTTTGGATACGCCTTGGACAGGGACACTGAAGCTTTCTTT.

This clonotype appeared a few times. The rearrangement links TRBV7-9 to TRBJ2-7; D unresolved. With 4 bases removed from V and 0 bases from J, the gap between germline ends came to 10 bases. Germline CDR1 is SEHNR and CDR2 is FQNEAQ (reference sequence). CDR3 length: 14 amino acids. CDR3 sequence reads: CASSWTASSYEQYF. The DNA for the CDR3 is TGTGCCAGCAGCTGGACGGCGAGCTCCTACGAGCAGTACTTC.

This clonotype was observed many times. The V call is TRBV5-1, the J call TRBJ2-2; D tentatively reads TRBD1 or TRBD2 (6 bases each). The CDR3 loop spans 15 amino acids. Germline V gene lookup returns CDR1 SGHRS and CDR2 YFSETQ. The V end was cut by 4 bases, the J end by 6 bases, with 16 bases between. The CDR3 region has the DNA TGCGCCAGCAGCCCGCAGGCTGGGGGGCCCGGGGAGCTGTTTTTT. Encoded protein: CASSPQAGGPGELFF.

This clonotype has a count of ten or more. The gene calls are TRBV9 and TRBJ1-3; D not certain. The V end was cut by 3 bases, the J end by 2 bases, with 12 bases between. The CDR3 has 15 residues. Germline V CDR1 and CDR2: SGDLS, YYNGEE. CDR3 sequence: CASSGQGRTGNTIYF. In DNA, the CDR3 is TGTGCCAGCAGCGGACAAGGGCGAACTGGAAACACCATATATTTT.

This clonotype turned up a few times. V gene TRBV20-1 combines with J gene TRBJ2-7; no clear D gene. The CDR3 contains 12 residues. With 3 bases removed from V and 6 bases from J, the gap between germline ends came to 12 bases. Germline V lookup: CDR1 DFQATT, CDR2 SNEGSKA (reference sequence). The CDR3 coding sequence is TGCAGTGCTAGCTCCCCACCTTCCGAGCAGTACTTC. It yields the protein CSASSPPSEQYF.

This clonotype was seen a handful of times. The CDR3 reads CASSLGGLTDTQYF. DNA for the CDR3: TGCGCCAGCAGCTTGGGAGGTCTCACAGATACGCAGTATTTT. This chain links TRBV5-1 with TRBJ2-3; no firm D call. CDR1 is SGHRS and CDR2 is YFSETQ in the germline V gene. With 0 bases removed from V and 2 bases from J, the gap between germline ends came to 7 bases. The CDR3 runs 14 residues.

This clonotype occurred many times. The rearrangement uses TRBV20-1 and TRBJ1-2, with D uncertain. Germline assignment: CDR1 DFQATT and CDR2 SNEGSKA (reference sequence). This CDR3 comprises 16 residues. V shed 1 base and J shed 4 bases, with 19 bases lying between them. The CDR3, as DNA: TGCAGTGCTAGAGGCCGTACAGCTCTCTTCGGCTATGGCTACACCTTC. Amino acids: CSARGRTALFGYGYTF.

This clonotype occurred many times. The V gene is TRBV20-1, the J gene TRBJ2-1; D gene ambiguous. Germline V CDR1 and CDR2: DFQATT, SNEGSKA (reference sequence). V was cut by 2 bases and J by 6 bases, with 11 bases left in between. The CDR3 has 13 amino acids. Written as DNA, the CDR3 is TGCAGTGCTAGAAGAAAGTTCAGCAATGAGCAGTTCTTC. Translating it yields CSARRKFSNEQFF.

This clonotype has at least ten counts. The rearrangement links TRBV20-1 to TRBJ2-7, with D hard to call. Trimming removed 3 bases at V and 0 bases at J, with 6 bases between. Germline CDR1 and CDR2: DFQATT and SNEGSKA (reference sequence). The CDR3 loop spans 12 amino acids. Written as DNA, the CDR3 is TGCAGTGCTAGTATCAGCTCCTACGAGCAGTACTTC. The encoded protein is CSASISSYEQYF.

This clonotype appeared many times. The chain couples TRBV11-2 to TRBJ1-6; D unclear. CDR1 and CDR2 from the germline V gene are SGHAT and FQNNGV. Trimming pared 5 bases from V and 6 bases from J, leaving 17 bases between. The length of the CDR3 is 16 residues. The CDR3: CASSPAPRTGNSPLHF. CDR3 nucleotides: TGTGCCAGCAGCCCGGCGCCCAGGACCGGTAATTCACCCCTCCACTTT.

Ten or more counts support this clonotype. The CDR3, as DNA: TGCAGTGCTAGACCCTCAGGGACAGGGGGACAGGCCTACAATGAGCAGTTCTTC. Its translation: CSARPSGTGGQAYNEQFF. The V gene is TRBV20-1, the J gene TRBJ2-1, with 11 bases matching TRBD1. Trimming took 2 bases from V and 2 from J; bases not matched to a gene: 11. Germline V CDR1 and CDR2: DFQATT, SNEGSKA (reference sequence). This CDR3 region has 18 residues.

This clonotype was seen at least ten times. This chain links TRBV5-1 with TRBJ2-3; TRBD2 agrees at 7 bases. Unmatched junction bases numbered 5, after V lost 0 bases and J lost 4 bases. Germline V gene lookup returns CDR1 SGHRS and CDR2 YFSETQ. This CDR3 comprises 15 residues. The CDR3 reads CASSLGVAGADTQYF. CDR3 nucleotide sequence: TGCGCCAGCAGCTTGGGTGTCGCGGGAGCAGATACGCAGTATTTT.

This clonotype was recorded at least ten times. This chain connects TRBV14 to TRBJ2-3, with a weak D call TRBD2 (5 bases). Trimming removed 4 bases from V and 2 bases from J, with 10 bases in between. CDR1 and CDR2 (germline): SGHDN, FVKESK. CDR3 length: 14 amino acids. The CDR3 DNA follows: TGTGCCAGCAGCCCCGCGGGCTTCACAGATACGCAGTATTTT. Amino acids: CASSPAGFTDTQYF.

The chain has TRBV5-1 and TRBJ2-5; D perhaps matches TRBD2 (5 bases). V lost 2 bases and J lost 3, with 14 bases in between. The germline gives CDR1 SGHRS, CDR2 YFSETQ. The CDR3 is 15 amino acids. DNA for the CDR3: TGCGCCAGCAGCTTATTCGGAGGTGGAGAAGAGACCCAGTACTTC. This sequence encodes CASSLFGGGEETQYF.

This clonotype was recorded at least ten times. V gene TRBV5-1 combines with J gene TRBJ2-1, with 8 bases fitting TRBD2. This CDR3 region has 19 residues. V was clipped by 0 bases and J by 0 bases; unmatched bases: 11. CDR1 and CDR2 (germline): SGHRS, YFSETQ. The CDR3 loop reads CASSLANRVAGGSYNEQFF. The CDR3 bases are TGCGCCAGCAGCTTGGCCAACAGGGTCGCGGGAGGCTCCTACAATGAGCAGTTCTTC.

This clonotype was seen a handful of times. For the CDR3, the DNA is TGTGCCAGCACGGACTACCGCTCCTACAATGAGCAGTTCTTC. It codes for CASTDYRSYNEQFF. V is TRBV6-1 and J is TRBJ2-1; tentative D call: TRBD2 (6 bases). This CDR3 has 14 amino acids. Looked up from germline, CDR1 is MNHNS and CDR2 is SASEGT. V lost 7 bases and J 0 bases, leaving 10 bases between the germline ends.

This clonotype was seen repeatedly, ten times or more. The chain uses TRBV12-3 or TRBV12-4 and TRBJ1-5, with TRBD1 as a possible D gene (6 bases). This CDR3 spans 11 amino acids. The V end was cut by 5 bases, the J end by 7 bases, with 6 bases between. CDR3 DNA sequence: TGTGCCAGCAGTCAGGGGCAGCCCCAGCATTTT. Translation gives CASSQGQPQHF.

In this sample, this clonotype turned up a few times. CDR3 sequence reads: CASSPRQGIAEAFF. For the CDR3, the DNA is TGTGCCAGCAGTCCACGACAGGGAATAGCTGAAGCTTTCTTT. The chain carries TRBV27 and TRBJ1-1, with 7 positions matching TRBD1. CDR1 is MNHEY and CDR2 is SMNVEV in the germline V gene (reference sequence). Trimming took 5 bases from V and 6 from J; bases not matched to a gene: 9. CDR3 length: 14 residues.